What follows is one TCR beta chain and its context. Its antigen is unknown. No much larger clone is present one base from it, and per-base qualities are unavailable. The donors were included in the validation cohort of 120 subjects, a group kept apart from the approximately 650-subject first cohort. Including the terminal cysteine and phenylalanine, the CDR3 comprises 12 residues. Of the read, only the CDR3 DNA is kept; its 36 bases are in frame from base 1. Relative to germline, V is missing 4 bases and J is missing 9 bases, with 4 bases of the junction outside any gene match. CDR1 is given as SGDLS and CDR2 as YYNGEE, both from the germline V gene. This sample stems from a study of cytomegalovirus exposure and HLA in healthy donors (dated by TCRdb to about 2017). In terms of the full investigation: The 666 repertoires of the first cohort and the roughly 120 validation repertoires were produced on the same platform, according to a later analysis. A separate validation cohort of 100 to 150 different subjects was used in addition to the 666-subject first cohort. The study was designed to test whether signatures of past pathogen exposure could be identified by cataloging public T cell receptors. To predict cytomegalovirus infection status, the study combined high-throughput TCR immunosequencing, statistical association of individual TCRs with disease status, and machine learning. What the work shows at the level of the full study, not this receptor alone: The study gave a list of under 200 TCR beta chains associated with cytomegalovirus. The authors suggested that the approach could potentially be extended to other disease states and immunological phenotypes. All 120 or so repertoires were used to score co-occurrence in the validation cohort in a later analysis, because that analysis had no HLA typing for the cohort. Most TCR sequences were observed very rarely across donors, whereas some public TCRs were present in many individuals. In a later analysis, TCRs clustered in the first cohort were found to also tend to co-occur in the 120 or so validation repertoires, with around 94% of cluster scores above 0. A few of the identified cytomegalovirus-associated TCR beta chains were confirmed in vitro to be specific for cytomegalovirus antigens. The classifier was reported to diagnose cytomegalovirus status with high specificity and sensitivity in both the original cohort and the validation cohort.

The library was built by means of the immunoSEQ multiplex PCR assay. As for the original processing: A statistical classification framework was developed to diagnose cytomegalovirus status using the catalog of TCR beta chain sequences. Held by TCRdb, this immuneACCESS table contains in-frame sequences only and omits some clones. Under half of the omission traces to an unresolved V gene where checked; the cause of the rest is unknown. The V and J calls and clone size are taken from that table; D and trimming were inferred from the DNA. The sample yields 140,000 or so clones; approximately 88% were counted once. 4.5% of the sample goes to the ten largest clones.

Rearrangement joined TRBV9 to TRBJ2-1, with TRBD1 matching 7 junction bases. The sample was PBMCs. The TCR sequence derives from a man younger than 30 in good health and CMV-seropositive. This receptor has the CDR3 CASSRDSGEQFF. The DNA sequence is as follows: TGTGCCAGCAGCCGGGACAGTGGTGAGCAGTTCTTC.